The 16 T cell receptor beta chains reported below all come from one sample, sequenced in a study of OX40 agonist ivuxolimab in advanced cancers. Produced via immunoSEQ multiplex PCR; TCRdb's table is partial and in-frame only. The table shows more than 80,000 clones, with more than 85% occurring only once. Sequences were derived from CD4+ or CD8+ T cells sorted from blood, sampled in a trial of the OX40 agonist ivuxolimab. The receptors originated from an adult with an advanced solid tumor such as melanoma, head and neck, liver or kidney cancer.

This clone was observed a single time. The chain couples TRBV18 to TRBJ1-5; D may be TRBD1 (6 bases). This CDR3 is built from 17 residues. V lost 6 bases, J lost 1 base, and 19 bases lay in between. Germline V gene sequence: CDR1 KGHSH, CDR2 LQKENI. The CDR3 bases are TGTGCCAGCTCTCCCGAAACTGCCGGGACAAGCAATCAGCCCCAGCATTTT. Its protein is CASSPETAGTSNQPQHF.

V usage is TRBV4-3 and J usage is TRBJ2-7; TRBD2 aligns across 10 bases. CDR3 length equals 17 residues. V shed 4 bases and J 2 bases; nucleotides not matched to a gene: 11. Germline V gene sequence: CDR1 LGHNA, CDR2 YSLEER. The chain's CDR3 is CASSREAAGGIPYEQYF. The CDR3 bases are TGCGCCAGCAGCCGGGAGGCAGCGGGGGGGATCCCCTACGAGCAGTACTTC.

The chain is built from TRBV4-2 and TRBJ2-3; no clear D gene. V was clipped by 0 bases and J by 0 bases, with 13 bases between them. Germline loops: CDR1 LGHNA, CDR2 YNFKEQ. The CDR3 contains 17 residues. Here the CDR3 reads CASSQESRWASTDTQYF. CDR3 sequence (DNA): TGTGCCAGCAGCCAAGAGTCCCGATGGGCTAGCACAGATACGCAGTATTTT.

The J gene is TRBJ1-5, the V gene TRBV6-6; D not resolved. Germline V gene data show CDR1 as MNHNY and CDR2 as SVGAGI (reference sequence). This CDR3 spans 12 amino acids. Trimming cost V 2 bases and J 2 bases, with 1 base left between them. The CDR3 DNA reads TGTGCCAGCAGTTACGGCAATCAGCCCCAGCATTTT. Translating it yields CASSYGNQPQHF.

This clone came up once. V is TRBV7-2 and J is TRBJ2-7; maybe TRBD1 (5 bases). The CDR3 is 16 amino acids. V dropped 0 bases and J dropped 6 bases, with 18 bases sitting between them. The germline gives CDR1 SGHTA, CDR2 FQGNSA. The CDR3 DNA is TGTGCCAGCAGCTTAGCGGGTGGGCAGGGCCGCGGCGAGCAGTACTTC. As protein: CASSLAGGQGRGEQYF.

DNA of the CDR3: TGTGCCAGCAGCTTCGTTACTGCCGGGGAGCTGTTTTTT. The encoded protein is CASSFVTAGELFF. The chain carries TRBV5-5 and TRBJ2-2; D is ambiguous. Germline V lookup: CDR1 SGHKS, CDR2 YYEKEE (reference sequence). There are 13 residues in the CDR3. V dropped 2 bases and J dropped 6 bases, with 8 bases sitting between them.

The V and J genes are TRBV4-3 and TRBJ1-2; 9 bases are shared with TRBD1. The CDR3 runs 15 residues. CDR1 is LGHNA and CDR2 is YSLEER in the germline V gene. Trimming removed 0 bases from V and 8 bases from J; junction bases left unmatched: 7. CDR3 sequence (DNA): TGCGCCAGCAGCCAAGAGTTAACAGGGGGCGGAGGCTACACCTTC. Protein: CASSQELTGGGGYTF.

This clone was observed once. This rearrangement joins TRBV5-6 to TRBJ1-1; possible D gene TRBD1, 5 bases. Germline values: CDR1 SGHDT, CDR2 YYEEEE. The V gene lost 0 bases and the J gene lost 2 bases, with 11 bases spanning the gap. The CDR3 length is 15 residues. The CDR3 region has the DNA TGTGCCAGCAGCTTGGTAAGACAGACTAACACTGAAGCTTTCTTT. This codes for CASSLVRQTNTEAFF.

Note on this clone: The sample contains more than one DNA sequence encoding this CDR3. The chain joins TRBV28 to TRBJ1-5, with TRBD1 matching over 9 bases. Germline CDR1 and CDR2: MDHEN and SYDVKM. This CDR3 comprises 17 residues. The junction had 12 bases not matched to a gene; V was cut back by 2 bases and J by 7 bases. The CDR3 DNA is TGTGCCAGCAGTTTACAAGGGACAGGGAACCTCGGCCAGCCCCAGCATTTT. This codes for CASSLQGTGNLGQPQHF.

This clone was picked up one time. The gene calls are TRBV19 and TRBJ2-3, with D perhaps TRBD1 (6 bases). Trimming cost V 1 base and J 4 bases, with 12 bases left between them. The CDR3 contains 15 residues. Germline V gene data show CDR1 as LNHDA and CDR2 as SQIVND (reference sequence). The CDR3 region is CASSIGTVIPDTQYF. CDR3 nucleotides: TGTGCCAGTAGTATAGGGACAGTTATCCCAGATACGCAGTATTTT.

This sequence joins TRBV7-3 and TRBJ2-2; D might be TRBD2 (5 bases). The CDR3 has 17 amino acids. V was pared by 5 bases and J by 2 bases, with 18 bases between. Germline loops: CDR1 SGHTA, CDR2 FQGTGA. In DNA, the CDR3 is TGTGCCAGCAGCCCCGAAACGGCTAGCAGCAACACCGGGGAGCTGTTTTTT. Translating it yields CASSPETASSNTGELFF. Full variable domain (rest looked up from reference TRBV7-3 and TRBJ2-2): GAGVSQTPSNKVTEKGKYVELRCDPISGHTALYWYRQSLGQGPEFLIYFQGTGAADDSGLPNDRFFAVRPEGSVSTLKIQRTERGDSAVYLCASSPETASSNTGELFFGEGSRLTVL.

The chain links TRBV5-4 to TRBJ1-5, with D possibly TRBD1 on 6 matching bases. Germline CDR1 reads SGHNT; CDR2 reads YYREEE (reference sequence). The V end was cut by 5 bases, the J end by 5 bases, with 17 bases between. The CDR3 sequence is 15 residues long. CDR3 nucleotides: TGTGCCAGCAGTTCCGGCGGGGGCGCGGATCAGCCCCAGCATTTT. This codes for CASSSGGGADQPQHF.

The rearrangement links TRBV6-6 to TRBJ1-5, with TRBD1 matching 8 bases. CDR1 and CDR2 (germline): MNHNY, SVGAGI (reference sequence). This CDR3 is built from 16 residues. V was pared by 2 bases and J by 4 bases, with 7 bases of the junction left unmatched. Here the CDR3 DNA reads TGTGCCAGCAGTTACGCCCACAGGACAGGGAATCAGCCCCAGCATTTT. It is translated as CASSYAHRTGNQPQHF.

The chain has TRBV15 and TRBJ1-5; the match to TRBD1 covers 7 bases. In germline, CDR1 is LNHNV, CDR2 YYDKDF (reference sequence). V lost 4 bases and J lost 9; bases outside the gene matches: 12. The CDR3 is 15 residues long. CDR3 nucleotides: TGTGCCACCAGCACCGGGACAGAAGGGAGGTGGCCCCAGCATTTT. Encoded protein: CATSTGTEGRWPQHF.

The J gene is TRBJ2-1, the V gene TRBV6-6; 7 positions agree with TRBD2. Looked up from germline, CDR1 is MNHNY and CDR2 is SVGAGI (reference sequence). V lost 2 bases to trimming and J lost 8 bases; unmatched junction nucleotides: 9. This CDR3 region has 15 residues. CDR3: CASSYTSGNLYEQFF. The CDR3 coding sequence is TGTGCCAGCAGTTACACAAGCGGGAATCTCTATGAGCAGTTCTTC.

V is TRBV7-3 and J is TRBJ2-2, with D uncertain. Trimming removed 5 bases at V and 7 bases at J, with 11 bases between. Germline V gene sequence: CDR1 SGHTA, CDR2 FQGTGA. The CDR3 consists of 13 residues. The CDR3 DNA follows: TGTGCCAGCAGCCCCGTGGGTTACGGGGAGCTGTTTTTT. The encoded protein is CASSPVGYGELFF.